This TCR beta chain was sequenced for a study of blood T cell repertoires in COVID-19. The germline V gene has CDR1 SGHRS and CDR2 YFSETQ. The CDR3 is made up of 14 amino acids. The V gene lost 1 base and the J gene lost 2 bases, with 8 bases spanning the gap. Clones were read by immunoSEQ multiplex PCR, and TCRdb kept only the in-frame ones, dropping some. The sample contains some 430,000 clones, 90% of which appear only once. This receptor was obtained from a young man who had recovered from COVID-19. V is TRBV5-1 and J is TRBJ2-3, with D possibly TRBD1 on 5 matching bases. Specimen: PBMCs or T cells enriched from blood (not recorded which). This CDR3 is CASSLQGITDTQYF. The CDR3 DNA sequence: TGCGCCAGCAGCTTGCAGGGAATCACAGATACGCAGTATTTT.